These 29 T cell receptor beta chains were sequenced from one sample in a study of blood T cell repertoires in COVID-19. Assay used: immunoSEQ multiplex PCR; TCRdb lists only in-frame clones, some missing. The top ten hold roughly 1.8% of the sample, which has about 270,000 clones, roughly 90% seen once. The sample comprised PBMCs or T cells enriched from blood (not recorded which). The receptors stem from a woman aged 55-75 years who had recovered from COVID-19.

The V and J genes are TRBV7-9 and TRBJ1-1, with TRBD1 matching 9 bases. Germline values: CDR1 SEHNR, CDR2 FQNEAQ (reference sequence). The CDR3 loop spans 14 amino acids. Trimming cost V 6 bases and J 5 bases; bases outside gene matches: 7. CDR3 amino acids: CASSPDRGRTEAFF. CDR3 DNA: TGTGCCAGCAGTCCCGACAGGGGGAGGACTGAAGCTTTCTTT. The whole variable domain, remainder taken from reference TRBV7-9 and TRBJ1-1, is DTGVSQNPRHKITKRGQNVTFRCDPISEHNRLYWYRQTLGQGPEFLTYFQNEAQLEKSRLLSDRFSAERPKGSFSTLEIQRTEQGDSAMYLCASSPDRGRTEAFFGQGTRLTVV.

With regard to this clone: Other DNA sequences within the sample encode an identical CDR3. The chain has TRBV5-5 and TRBJ2-7, with no clear D. Germline CDR1 SGHKS, CDR2 YYEKEE (reference sequence). The V and J ends lost 0 bases and 3 bases respectively, with 4 bases between them. The CDR3 extends over 12 amino acids. CDR3 residues: CASSLGVYEQYF. As DNA, the CDR3 is TGTGCCAGCAGCTTGGGAGTCTACGAGCAGTACTTC.

The rearrangement uses TRBV6-1 and TRBJ1-5; D is possibly TRBD1 (6 bases). Trimming shortened V by 3 bases and J by 11 bases, and 17 bases separated the two germline ends. The V gene's germline CDR1 is MNHNS and CDR2 SASEGT. This CDR3 contains 14 residues. Here the CDR3 reads CASSDRQARGAQHF. CDR3 sequence (DNA): TGTGCCAGCAGTGACAGACAGGCCAGGGGAGCCCAGCATTTT.

As for this clone: A much larger clone differs from this one at a single base, so this may be a read error. The V call is TRBV5-6, the J call TRBJ2-7; 7 bases are a match to TRBD1. CDR1 SGHDT and CDR2 YYEEEE come from the germline V gene. V lost 4 bases and J lost 0; bases outside the gene matches: 4. CDR3 length equals 14 residues. The CDR3 spells CASSPRDSSYEQYF. The CDR3 DNA reads TGTGCCAGCAGCCCCCGGGACAGCTCCTACGAGCAGTACTTC.

V is TRBV3-1 (or the pseudogene TRBV3-2) and J is TRBJ2-1; 8 bases line up with TRBD2. The CDR3 loop spans 14 amino acids. Per germline, CDR1 LGHDT and CDR2 YNNKEL (reference sequence). J lost 7 bases, V lost 2 bases, and 4 bases had no gene match. CDR3 protein: CASSQLAGFNEQFF. DNA for the CDR3: TGTGCCAGCAGCCAACTAGCGGGCTTTAATGAGCAGTTCTTC.

CDR3 nucleotides: TGTGCCAGCAGCTTCAGTGGAAACACCATATATTTT. Residues: CASSFSGNTIYF. V and J are TRBV13 and TRBJ1-3; D gene uncertain. Trimming removed 3 bases from V and 3 bases from J, with 3 bases in between. The germline gives CDR1 PRHDT, CDR2 FYEKMQ (reference sequence). This CDR3 is 12 amino acids long. The full variable domain, completed using reference TRBV13 and TRBJ1-3, is AAGVIQSPRHLIKEKRETATLKCYPIPRHDTVYWYQQGPGQDPQFLISFYEKMQSDKGSIPDRFSAQQFSDYHSELNMSSLELGDSALYFCASSFSGNTIYFGEGSWLTVV.

V gene TRBV9 combines with J gene TRBJ1-1; D perhaps matches TRBD1 (5 bases). Per the germline V gene, CDR1 is SGDLS and CDR2 is YYNGEE. V lost 4 bases, J lost 5 bases, and 15 bases lay in between. The CDR3 has 14 residues. CDR3 nucleotides: TGTGCCAGCAGCCCCGGGACTGAGGGAACTGAAGCTTTCTTT. Its translation is CASSPGTEGTEAFF.

The V call is TRBV30, the J call TRBJ1-4; the D is unclear. Germline lookup yields CDR1 GTSNPN and CDR2 SVGIG (reference sequence). The CDR3 sequence is 11 residues long. V was clipped by 8 bases and J by 4 bases, with 8 bases between them. The CDR3 bases are TGTGCCCGGACTTTTAATGAAAAACTGTTTTTT. Amino acid sequence: CARTFNEKLFF.

This clone was seen more than once but under ten times. This chain connects TRBV18 to TRBJ1-6; D is unclear. V gave up 2 bases and J gave up 9 bases, with 11 bases separating them. Germline loops: CDR1 KGHSH, CDR2 LQKENI. The CDR3 is 14 residues long. CDR3 DNA: TGTGCCAGCTCACCAGAGGCCCAAGGTTCACCCCTCCACTTT. This sequence encodes CASSPEAQGSPLHF.

CDR3 region: CASSLRQGAETQYF. CDR3 sequence (DNA): TGTGCCAGCAGTTTACGTCAGGGGGCAGAGACCCAGTACTTC. The V and J genes are TRBV27 and TRBJ2-5; TRBD1 matches 8 bases. J gave up 4 bases and V 2 bases, and 3 bases lay outside the gene matches. The CDR3 sequence is 14 residues long. Germline CDR1 MNHEY, CDR2 SMNVEV (reference sequence).

This sequence joins TRBV25-1 and TRBJ1-1, with a weak D call TRBD1 (6 bases). The CDR3 spans 16 residues. In germline, CDR1 is MGHDK, CDR2 SYGVNS. V lost 2 bases and J lost 3, with 16 bases in between. CDR3 nucleotide sequence: TGTGCCAGCAGTGAAAGCAGGGGAGAGGTGTACACTGAAGCTTTCTTT. This sequence encodes CASSESRGEVYTEAFF.

This chain uses TRBV29-1 with TRBJ1-4; D may be TRBD1 (6 bases). CDR3 length: 14 residues. The germline CDR1 and CDR2 sequences are SQVTM and ANQGSEA. Trimming took off 4 bases at V and 3 bases at J, with 12 bases between the two ends. CDR3 DNA sequence: TGCAGCGTTGTCGCGGGGGCAGCTAATGAAAAACTGTTTTTT. It specifies CSVVAGAANEKLFF.

Here the CDR3 reads CASSRGTDTDTQYF. The DNA of the CDR3 is TGTGCCAGCAGCCGAGGGACAGACACAGATACGCAGTATTTT. The chain employs TRBV5-4 and TRBJ2-3; 7 bases line up with TRBD1. The germline gives CDR1 SGHNT, CDR2 YYREEE (reference sequence). The J segment lost 2 bases and the V segment lost 4 bases, leaving 4 bases of the junction unmatched. The CDR3 contains 14 residues.

The chain is built from TRBV28 and TRBJ2-5; perhaps TRBD2 as D (7 bases). This CDR3 comprises 15 residues. V shed 5 bases and J shed 7 bases, with 20 bases lying between them. CDR1 MDHEN and CDR2 SYDVKM come from the germline V gene. The CDR3 protein is CASSKLTSRGGTQYF. CDR3 sequence (DNA): TGTGCCAGCAGTAAATTGACTAGTAGGGGGGGGACCCAGTACTTC.

V and J are TRBV5-1 and TRBJ1-4; tentative D call: TRBD1 (5 bases). CDR3 length: 15 residues. Germline values: CDR1 SGHRS, CDR2 YFSETQ. The germline V and J ends were trimmed by 0 bases and 5 bases, with 11 bases remaining between them. CDR3 protein: CASSLDAGPNEKLFF. The CDR3 bases are TGCGCCAGCAGCTTGGATGCAGGGCCGAATGAAAAACTGTTTTTT.

About this clone itself: One end of the junction varies from germline; a read error may be responsible. This sequence joins TRBV6-5 and TRBJ1-2; D ambiguous. The CDR3 contains 10 residues. Germline-derived CDR1 and CDR2 are MNHEY and SVGAGI. CDR3 in amino acids: CASSLSEVAF. The CDR3 DNA is TGTGCCAGCAGCCTATCCGAAGTCGCCTTC.

The J gene is TRBJ2-4, the V gene TRBV6-5; a weak D match, TRBD2 (5 bases). Per germline, CDR1 MNHEY and CDR2 SVGAGI. This CDR3 has 15 amino acids. Trimming stripped 5 bases from V and 8 bases from J, with 19 bases between. The CDR3 loop is CASSMRLEVMDIQYF. Here the CDR3 DNA reads TGTGCCAGCAGTATGCGCCTGGAGGTGATGGACATTCAGTACTTC.

The rearrangement uses TRBV5-4 and TRBJ1-1, with 9 bases lining up with TRBD1. CDR3 length equals 13 residues. V lost 4 bases and J lost 10; bases outside the gene matches: 8. Germline V gives CDR1 SGHNT, CDR2 YYREEE (reference sequence). For the CDR3, the DNA is TGTGCCAGCAGCCCCACAGGGGGCTCGAGAGCTTTCTTT. Amino acid sequence: CASSPTGGSRAFF.

The gene calls are TRBV6-5 and TRBJ1-2; tentatively, D is TRBD1 (6 bases). V was pared by 10 bases and J by 8 bases, with 20 bases between. Germline V gene data show CDR1 as MNHEY and CDR2 as SVGAGI. This CDR3 spans 13 amino acids. CDR3: CAISKKQGTGYTF. DNA of the CDR3: TGTGCCATCTCCAAAAAACAGGGAACGGGCTACACCTTC.

The V call is TRBV6-1, the J call TRBJ2-7, with a tentative D call TRBD1 (5 bases). This CDR3 comprises 15 residues. Trimming cost V 2 bases and J 0 bases, with 11 bases left between them. Germline V gene data show CDR1 as MNHNS and CDR2 as SASEGT. The CDR3 sequence is CASSELAGRSYEQYF. CDR3 DNA sequence: TGTGCCAGCAGTGAACTCGCAGGGCGCTCCTACGAGCAGTACTTC.

Concerning this clone itself: The sample has other DNA sequences that encode this CDR3 too. CDR3 DNA: TGTGCCTGGAGTGTAGGCCTAGCGGGAGTCGAAGAGCAGTTCTTC. Protein product: CAWSVGLAGVEEQFF. This sequence joins TRBV30 and TRBJ2-1; TRBD2 matches 10 bases. The ends lost 0 bases at V and 10 bases at J; junction bases unmatched: 9. Germline loops: CDR1 GTSNPN, CDR2 SVGIG (reference sequence). The CDR3 is 15 residues long.

This clone has more than one count but fewer than ten. The CDR3 reads CAIRGGNNSPLHF. In DNA, the CDR3 is TGTGCCATCCGGGGGGGCAATAATTCACCCCTCCACTTT. The chain combines TRBV28 with TRBJ1-6; tentatively, D is TRBD1 (6 bases). The length of the CDR3 is 13 residues. Germline CDR1 is MDHEN and CDR2 is SYDVKM. V lost 10 bases and J lost 5, with 12 bases in between.

The chain uses TRBV4-2 and TRBJ2-3; unclear D gene. Trimming took off 6 bases at V and 1 base at J, with 17 bases between the two ends. Per the germline V gene, CDR1 is LGHNA and CDR2 is YNFKEQ. The CDR3 has 16 amino acids. The CDR3 reads CASSSGLGLGTDTQYF. DNA of the CDR3: TGTGCCAGCAGTTCTGGCCTAGGTTTGGGCACAGATACGCAGTATTTT.

The chain carries TRBV7-2 and TRBJ2-7, with D possibly being TRBD1 (5 bases). The CDR3 is made up of 15 amino acids. V shed 6 bases and J shed 3 bases, with 18 bases lying between them. Germline loops: CDR1 SGHTA, CDR2 FQGNSA. The CDR3 sequence is CASSHSVGAGYEQYF. CDR3 nucleotides: TGTGCCAGCAGTCACTCTGTTGGGGCCGGCTACGAGCAGTACTTC. The full variable domain, in which reference TRBV7-2 and TRBJ2-7 provide the parts outside the CDR3, is GAGVSQSPSNKVTEKGKDVELRCDPISGHTALYWYRQSLGQGLEFLIYFQGNSAPDKSGLPSDRFSAERTGGSVSTLTIQRTQQEDSAVYLCASSHSVGAGYEQYFGPGTRLTVT.

V and J are TRBV3-1 (or the pseudogene TRBV3-2) and TRBJ2-7; the match to TRBD2 covers 9 bases. The germline gives CDR1 LGHDT, CDR2 YNNKEL (reference sequence). The CDR3 runs 15 residues. The V gene end was trimmed by 3 bases and the J gene end by 7 bases; junction bases not matched to a gene: 10. The CDR3 spells CASSQTAGGPGEQYF. CDR3 bases: TGTGCCAGCAGCCAGACTGCGGGAGGGCCGGGAGAGCAGTACTTC.

The chain uses TRBV3-1 (or the pseudogene TRBV3-2) and TRBJ2-5; D perhaps matches TRBD2 (5 bases). The V gene's germline CDR1 is LGHDT and CDR2 YNNKEL (reference sequence). The V and J ends lost 4 bases and 4 bases respectively, with 16 bases between them. The CDR3 has 15 amino acids. The CDR3 DNA reads TGTGCCAGCAGCCCGACCATGACTACCGTAGAGACCCAGTACTTC. It yields the protein CASSPTMTTVETQYF.

V and J are TRBV30 and TRBJ1-1; D not resolved. This CDR3 is built from 13 residues. V shed 0 bases and J shed 5 bases, with 10 bases lying between them. Germline V gene sequence: CDR1 GTSNPN, CDR2 SVGIG (reference sequence). The CDR3 bases are TGTGCCTGGAGTGTAGGCGGCCGGACTGAAGCTTTCTTT. It translates to CAWSVGGRTEAFF.

The DNA for the CDR3 is TGCGCCAGCAGGATCTCGGACACCACAGATACGCAGTATTTT. It codes for CASRISDTTDTQYF. V is TRBV5-1 and J is TRBJ2-3, with a possible D match to TRBD1 (5 bases). The CDR3 spans 14 residues. Trimming removed 5 bases from V and 2 bases from J, with 12 bases in between. Germline V gene lookup returns CDR1 SGHRS and CDR2 YFSETQ.

This sequence joins TRBV21-1 and TRBJ1-4; the table's D call, TRBD1, was not checked against the DNA. TRBV21-1 is designated a pseudogene. The CDR3 is 16 residues long. The CDR3 nucleotides are TGTGCCAGCAGCGAAACGGCCCACAGGGCGGAGGAAAAACTGTTTTTT. It yields the protein CASSETAHRAEEKLFF.